The sequence of this T cell receptor beta chain was determined in a study of CD8 T cells in ankylosing spondylitis. Study-wide results and limits: Disease-associated clonotypes exhibited CD8+ identity and were relatively infrequent in peripheral blood. As reported, disease-linked clones showed significant enrichment in matched ankylosing spondylitis synovial fluid.

By quantitative 5'-RACE with molecular barcodes, the TCR beta libraries were made. TCRdb reanalysed the 5' RACE reads using MiXCR and keeps one entry per CDR3 protein. The sample lists 150,000 to 200,000 distinct CDR3 sequences, around 10% seen once, with just under 30% in the top ten. This clonotype was counted between two and nine times. Its specificity is not known. V was cut by 7 bases and J by 1 base, with 13 bases left in between. The germline CDR1 and CDR2 sequences are MNHEY and SMNVEV (reference sequence). CDR3 length: 14 residues. The sequenced material came from blood, either unsorted or a sorted T cell fraction (not recorded which). This TCR was sampled from a male donor with ankylosing spondylitis or in good health (not recorded which). The chain is built from TRBV27 and TRBJ1-2; tentative D call: TRBD1 (5 bases). The CDR3 reads CASTPSRDNYGYTF. Written as DNA, the CDR3 is TGTGCCAGCACCCCCTCCAGGGATAACTATGGCTACACCTTC.